The source of this T cell receptor (beta chain) is a study of blood T cell repertoires in COVID-19. The overall study: Specimens from acute and convalescent COVID-19 originated in the United States, Italy and Spain. PBMCs, B-cell-depleted T cells, or T cells provided the cDNA or gDNA that made up the material.

Per the original data handling: Estimation of nucleated cell counts was performed using reference gene primer amplification. Method: immunoSEQ multiplex PCR; TCRdb's copy keeps in-frame clones and lacks some. The D gene and trimming were derived from the DNA, and the V and J assignments and clone size from that table. The sample contains roughly 340,000 clones, about nine tenths of which appear only once. This clone was found once. V was trimmed by 3 bases and J by 0 bases, leaving 14 bases between them. This CDR3 has 15 residues. The germline gives CDR1 SQVTM, CDR2 ANQGSEA. The sequence was collected from a woman aged 50 to 60 with COVID-19, enrolled during active disease. This rearrangement joins TRBV29-1 to TRBJ2-5; D is ambiguous. Sequencing input: peripheral blood. The CDR3 nucleotides are TGCAGCGTTGAGAGGCGCGGAAATCACCAAGAGACCCAGTACTTC. Translating it yields CSVERRGNHQETQYF.